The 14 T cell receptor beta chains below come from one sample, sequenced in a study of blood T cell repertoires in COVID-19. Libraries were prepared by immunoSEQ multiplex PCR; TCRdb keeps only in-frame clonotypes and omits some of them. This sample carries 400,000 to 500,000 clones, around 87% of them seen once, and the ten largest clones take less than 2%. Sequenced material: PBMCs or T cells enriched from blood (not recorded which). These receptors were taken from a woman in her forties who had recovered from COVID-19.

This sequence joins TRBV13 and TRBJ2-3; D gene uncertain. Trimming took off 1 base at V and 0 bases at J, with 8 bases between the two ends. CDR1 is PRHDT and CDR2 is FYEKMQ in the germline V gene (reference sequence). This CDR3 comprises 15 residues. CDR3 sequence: CASSLATSSTDTQYF. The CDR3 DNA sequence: TGTGCCAGCAGCTTAGCTACTTCTAGCACAGATACGCAGTATTTT.

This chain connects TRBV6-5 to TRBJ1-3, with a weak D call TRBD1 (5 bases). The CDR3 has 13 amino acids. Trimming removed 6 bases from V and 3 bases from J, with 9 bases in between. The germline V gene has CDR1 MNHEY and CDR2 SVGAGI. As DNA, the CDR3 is TGTGCCAGCAGGGGGCTAGGTGGAAACACCATATATTTT. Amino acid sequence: CASRGLGGNTIYF.

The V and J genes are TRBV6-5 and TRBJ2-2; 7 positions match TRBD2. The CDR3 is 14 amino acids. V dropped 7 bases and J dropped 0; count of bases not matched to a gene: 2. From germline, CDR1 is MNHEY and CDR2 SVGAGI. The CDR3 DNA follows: TGTGCCAGCACCCGGGAGGCGAACACCGGGGAGCTGTTTTTT. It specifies CASTREANTGELFF.

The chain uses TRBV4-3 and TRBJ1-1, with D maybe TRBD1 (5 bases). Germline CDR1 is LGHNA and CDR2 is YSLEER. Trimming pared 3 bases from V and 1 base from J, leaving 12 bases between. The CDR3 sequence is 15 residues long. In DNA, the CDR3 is TGCGCCAGCAGCCAGGGGGGGTTCGGGAACACTGAAGCTTTCTTT. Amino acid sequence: CASSQGGFGNTEAFF.

The CDR3 region has the DNA TGTGCCAGCAGTGAATTTGGACAGATTAACTATGGCTACACCTTC. The encoded protein is CASSEFGQINYGYTF. The rearrangement joins TRBV25-1 to TRBJ1-2; maybe TRBD1 (6 bases). V shed 1 base and J shed 1 base, with 10 bases lying between them. This CDR3 has 15 residues. Germline V lookup: CDR1 MGHDK, CDR2 SYGVNS.

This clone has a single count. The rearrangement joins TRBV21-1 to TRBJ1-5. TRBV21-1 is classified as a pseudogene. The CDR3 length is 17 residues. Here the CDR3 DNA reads TGTGCCAGCAGCAAACGGTCTCGGGTCGGTAGCAATCAGCCCCAGCATTTT. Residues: CASSKRSRVGSNQPQHF.

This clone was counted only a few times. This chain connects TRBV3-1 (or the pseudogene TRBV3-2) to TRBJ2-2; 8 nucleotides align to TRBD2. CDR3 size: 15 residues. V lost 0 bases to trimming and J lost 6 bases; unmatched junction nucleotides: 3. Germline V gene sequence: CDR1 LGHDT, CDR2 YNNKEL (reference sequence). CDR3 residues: CASSQDWTSSGELFF. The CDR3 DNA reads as TGTGCCAGCAGCCAAGATTGGACTAGCTCCGGGGAGCTGTTTTTT.

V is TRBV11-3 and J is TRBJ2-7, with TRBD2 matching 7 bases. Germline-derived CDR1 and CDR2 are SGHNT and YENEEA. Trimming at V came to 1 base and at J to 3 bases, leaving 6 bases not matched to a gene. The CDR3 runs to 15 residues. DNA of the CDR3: TGTGCCAGCAGCTTAGGAGCGGGGCTCGGCTACGAGCAGTACTTC. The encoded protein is CASSLGAGLGYEQYF.

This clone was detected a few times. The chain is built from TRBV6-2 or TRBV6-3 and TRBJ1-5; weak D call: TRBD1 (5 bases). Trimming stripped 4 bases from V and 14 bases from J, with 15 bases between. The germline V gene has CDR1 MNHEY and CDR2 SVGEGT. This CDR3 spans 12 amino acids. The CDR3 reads CASSLGGPRKHF. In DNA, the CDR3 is TGTGCCAGCAGTTTGGGGGGACCGAGGAAGCATTTT.

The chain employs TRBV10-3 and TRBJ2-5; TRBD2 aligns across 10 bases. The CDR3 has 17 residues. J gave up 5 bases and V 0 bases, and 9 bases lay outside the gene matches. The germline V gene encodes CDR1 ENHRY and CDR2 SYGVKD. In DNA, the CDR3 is TGTGCCATCAGTGAGTCCCCTAGCGGGAGTGAGGGCGAGACCCAGTACTTC. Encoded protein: CAISESPSGSEGETQYF.

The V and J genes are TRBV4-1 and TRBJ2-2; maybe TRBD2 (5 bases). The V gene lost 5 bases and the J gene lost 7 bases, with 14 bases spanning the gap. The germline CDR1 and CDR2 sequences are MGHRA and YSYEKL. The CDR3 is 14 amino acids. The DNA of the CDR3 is TGCGCCAGCAGCGCGGGTGAGGGTAACGGGGAGCTGTTTTTT. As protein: CASSAGEGNGELFF.

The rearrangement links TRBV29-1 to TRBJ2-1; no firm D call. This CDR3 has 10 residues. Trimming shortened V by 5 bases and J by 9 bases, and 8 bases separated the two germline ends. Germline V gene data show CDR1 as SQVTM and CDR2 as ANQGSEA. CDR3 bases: TGCAGCGTTCAGCGTGGTGAGCAGTTCTTC. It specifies CSVQRGEQFF.

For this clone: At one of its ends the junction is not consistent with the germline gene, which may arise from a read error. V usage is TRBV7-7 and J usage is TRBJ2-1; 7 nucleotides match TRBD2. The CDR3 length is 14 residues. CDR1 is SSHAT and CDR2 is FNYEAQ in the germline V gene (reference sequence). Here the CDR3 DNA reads TGTGCTAGCAGCCGTTCGCTAGCGGACAATGAGCAGTTCTTC. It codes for CASSRSLADNEQFF. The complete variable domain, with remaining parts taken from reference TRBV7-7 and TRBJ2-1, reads GAGVSQSPRYKVTKRGQDVTLRCDPISSHATLYWYQQALGQGPEFLTYFNYEAQPDKSGLPSDRFSAERPEGSISTLTIQRTEQRDSAMYRCASSRSLADNEQFFGPGTRLTVL.

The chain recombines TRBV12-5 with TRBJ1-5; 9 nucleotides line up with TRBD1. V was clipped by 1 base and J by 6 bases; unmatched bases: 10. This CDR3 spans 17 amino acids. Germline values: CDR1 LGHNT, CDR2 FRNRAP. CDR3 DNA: TGTGCTAGTGGTTTGGCTTTTAGGGACAGGGAGGGTCAGCCCCAGCATTTT. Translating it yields CASGLAFRDREGQPQHF.